These 13 T cell receptor beta chains share one sample of origin, sequenced in a study of T cell responses to AZD1222 COVID-19 vaccine. Repertoires were generated with immunoSEQ multiplex PCR, while TCRdb's copy carries only in-frame clones and drops some. This sample yields 70,000 to 90,000 clones, of which 86% are seen a single time; 8.5% to 9% belongs to the top ten. The specimen comprised peripheral blood, sampled on day 0 of AZD1222 vaccination. Every receptor here comes from an adult in good health.

The J gene is TRBJ1-1, the V gene TRBV21-1. TRBV21-1 is deemed a pseudogene. CDR3 size: 12 residues. CDR3 loop: CASSRRGTEAFF. The CDR3 nucleotides are TGTGCCAGCAGCCGACGGGGAACTGAAGCTTTCTTT.

The chain is built from TRBV7-2 and TRBJ1-5, with D hard to call. The V gene lost 1 base and the J gene lost 8 bases, with 9 bases spanning the gap. The CDR3 runs 13 residues. Germline V CDR1 and CDR2: SGHTA, FQGNSA. CDR3 in DNA: TGTGCCAGCAGCTTAGGGGGAAGGGAGCCCCAGCATTTT. It is translated as CASSLGGREPQHF.

This clone was detected once. V usage is TRBV18 and J usage is TRBJ1-1; a weak D match, TRBD1 (6 bases). Trimming removed 2 bases from V and 3 bases from J, with 10 bases in between. CDR3 length equals 14 residues. Germline V gene data show CDR1 as KGHSH and CDR2 as LQKENI. The CDR3 loop reads CASSPAGADTEAFF. CDR3 bases: TGTGCCAGCTCACCAGCAGGGGCGGACACTGAAGCTTTCTTT.

This clone was seen a few times. The genes are TRBV9 and TRBJ2-1; 7 bases are shared with TRBD2. V lost 4 bases, J lost 4 bases, and 11 bases stayed unmatched. The CDR3 totals 16 residues. Germline V lookup: CDR1 SGDLS, CDR2 YYNGEE. As DNA, the CDR3 is TGTGCCAGCAGCCTGGTGGGGGGGACTCAGTACAATGAGCAGTTCTTC. Its protein is CASSLVGGTQYNEQFF.

The chain has TRBV4-3 and TRBJ2-1; possibly TRBD1 for D (6 bases). The germline gives CDR1 LGHNA, CDR2 YSLEER. Between the trimmed V and J ends, which lost 4 bases and 7 bases, there was a span of 17 bases. CDR3 length: 15 residues. The CDR3 region has the DNA TGCGCCAGCAGCCCAGGACAGTACCAAGGGAATGAGCAGTTCTTC. Its protein product is CASSPGQYQGNEQFF.

The chain recombines TRBV30 with TRBJ2-1; 9 bases agree with TRBD2. CDR3 length: 16 residues. Germline lookup yields CDR1 GTSNPN and CDR2 SVGIG (reference sequence). Trimming took 0 bases from V and 8 from J; bases not matched to a gene: 11. The CDR3 is CAWSVLSAGGQDEQFF. CDR3 sequence (DNA): TGTGCCTGGAGTGTACTCTCAGCGGGAGGACAGGATGAGCAGTTCTTC.

The chain has TRBV12-3 or TRBV12-4 and TRBJ2-7; no reliable D call. The CDR3 is 13 residues long. Deletions cut 5 bases from V and 6 bases from J, with 14 bases between. CDR3 nucleotides: TGTGCCAGCAGTACAAATCAGCTTAGCGAGCAGTACTTC. Translation gives CASSTNQLSEQYF.

The rearrangement links TRBV7-3 to TRBJ2-1; D is perhaps TRBD1 (6 bases). Germline assignment: CDR1 SGHTA and CDR2 FQGTGA. The CDR3 length is 13 residues. Between the trimmed V and J ends, which lost 4 bases and 9 bases, there was a span of 13 bases. The CDR3: CASSSTGMGEQFF. Written as DNA, the CDR3 is TGTGCCAGCAGCTCAACAGGGATGGGTGAGCAGTTCTTC.

V and J are TRBV19 and TRBJ1-5; D is uncertain. Germline V CDR1 and CDR2: LNHDA, SQIVND (reference sequence). The CDR3 totals 13 residues. The ends were cut back, 5 bases at V and 7 bases at J, with 12 bases in the middle. The DNA of the CDR3 is TGTGCCAGTAGTCCAGACACGGGCCAGCCCCAGCATTTT. This gives the protein CASSPDTGQPQHF.

This clone showed up just a few times. The chain has TRBV7-2 and TRBJ1-6; 7 bases match TRBD1. The V and J ends lost 6 bases and 3 bases, in that order; junction bases with no gene match: 8. Germline CDR1 and CDR2: SGHTA and FQGNSA. This CDR3 spans 16 amino acids. The CDR3 spells CASRDRVLGYNSPLHF. CDR3 DNA: TGTGCCAGCAGAGACAGGGTGCTCGGCTATAATTCACCCCTCCACTTT. Full variable domain (rest looked up from reference TRBV7-2 and TRBJ1-6): GAGVSQSPSNKVTEKGKDVELRCDPISGHTALYWYRQSLGQGLEFLIYFQGNSAPDKSGLPSDRFSAERTGGSVSTLTIQRTQQEDSAVYLCASRDRVLGYNSPLHFGNGTRLTVT.

Comment on this clone: An end of the junction does not agree with germline; a read error may underlie this. The genes are TRBV15 and TRBJ2-7; D is undetermined. This CDR3 is built from 12 residues. Germline V CDR1 and CDR2: LNHNV, YYDKDF (reference sequence). The CDR3: CATSRDSTSRVF. In DNA form, the CDR3 reads TGTGCCACCAGCAGAGATTCGACCTCTAGGGTCTTC. Combining the CDR3 with reference TRBV15 and TRBJ2-7 gives the whole variable domain DAMVIQNPRYQVTQFGKPVTLSCSQTLNHNVMYWYQQKSSQAPKLLFHYYDKDFNNEADTPDNFQSRRPNTSFCFLDIRSPGLGDTAMYLCATSRDSTSRVFGPGTRLTVT.

The chain links TRBV7-2 to TRBJ1-1; 7 nucleotides agree with TRBD1. The CDR3 has 14 residues. V lost 9 bases and J lost 6; bases outside the gene matches: 13. CDR1 and CDR2 from the germline V gene are SGHTA and FQGNSA. CDR3 loop: CASTNRGGESEAFF. CDR3 DNA: TGTGCCAGTACCAACAGGGGCGGCGAATCTGAAGCTTTCTTT.

The chain joins TRBV5-1 to TRBJ2-3; possible D gene TRBD1, 6 bases. The CDR3 length is 16 residues. V was pared by 5 bases and J by 0 bases, with 16 bases between. CDR1 and CDR2 (germline): SGHRS, YFSETQ. In nucleotides, the CDR3 is TGCGCCAGCAGGCCAGTAGTAGGGGGAAGCACAGATACGCAGTATTTT. Translated, it gives CASRPVVGGSTDTQYF.